The entry below describes one T cell receptor (beta chain). The table lists this clone with many counts. It lacks a known antigen. No base qualities exist here, and no much larger clone lies one base off it. This specimen comes from a study of control samples from healthy donors and cancer patients (dated by TCRdb to 2020 to 2021). As encoded in the germline V gene, CDR1 is MNHEY while CDR2 is SVGAGI. Reading from cysteine to phenylalanine, the CDR3 counts 15 amino acids. The kept DNA is CDR3 alone, 45 bases in frame from the first base. V has 4 bases trimmed and J has 3 bases trimmed; junction bases matching no gene number 5. Library prep was done by the immunoSEQ multiplex PCR assay. The table was pulled from immuneACCESS by TCRdb, which kept in-frame rearrangements only. Such tables lose some clones; where checked, under half of the loss comes from unresolved V genes, and the rest has no known cause. This sample is represented by some 150,000 clones; under 95% of them were singletons. The ten biggest clones cover around 14% of the sample.

What was sequenced was blood. The TCR comes from a man aged 40-49 years in good health. The V gene is TRBV6-5 and the J gene is TRBJ1-2; 10 bases in between match TRBD1. The CDR3 here reads CASSLGQGVYYGYTF. The DNA reads as follows: TGTGCCAGCAGTTTAGGACAGGGGGTTTACTATGGCTACACCTTC.